The rows below give T cell receptor beta chains drawn from one sample of a study of shared clonotypes between healthy human individuals. Sequenced by immunoSEQ multiplex PCR; TCRdb stores in-frame clones only, minus some. The table has hundreds of thousands of clones, nearly 98% seen once. The sample comprised naive CD8+ T cells sorted from blood. The receptors here all came from a man under 40 in good health. CDR3s include the opening cysteine and the closing phenylalanine or tryptophan. D genes are given only for firm matches. A row's size may be missing; if present it is once, few, many or a size class.

J | size | V | D | DNA | CDR3
TRBJ2-1 | NA | TRBV6-5 | NA | TGTGCCAGCAGCTCGATCGGGAGTTCTGGTGAGCAGTTCTTC | CASSSIGSSGEQFF
TRBJ2-5 | NA | TRBV9 | NA | TGTGCCAGCAGCCCCGGGGGGCCCGGGGAGACCCAGTACTTC | CASSPGGPGETQYF
TRBJ1-3 | NA | TRBV27 | NA | TGTGCCAGCAGTTTGCGGCAGCCGTCTGGAAACACCATATATTTT | CASSLRQPSGNTIYF
TRBJ2-1 | NA | TRBV19 | NA | TGTGCCAGTAGTATAGGGCTAGCGATCGGCCTCTACAATGAGCAGTTCTTC | CASSIGLAIGLYNEQFF
TRBJ2-1 | NA | TRBV7-9 | NA | TGTGCCAGCAGCTCCCGGGACACCGAGGGTAAGGAGCAGTTCTTC | CASSSRDTEGKEQFF
TRBJ2-2 | NA | TRBV7-2 | NA | TGTGCCAGCAGCTTAGCGGGGGTGAACACCGGGGAGCTGTTTTTT | CASSLAGVNTGELFF
TRBJ1-4 | NA | TRBV28 | NA | TGTGCCAGCAGTTTGTCCTCCCCAACGGTCAGGGGAAGCGAAAAACTGTTTTTT | CASSLSSPTVRGSEKLFF
TRBJ2-7 | NA | TRBV11-2 | NA | TGTGCCAGCAGCATTTACCCGGGACTCCAGGGGACCGAGCAGTACTTC | CASSIYPGLQGTEQYF
TRBJ1-4 | once | TRBV27 | NA | TGTGCCAGCAGTTTCCGGCGGGACAATGAAAAACTGTTTTTT | CASSFRRDNEKLFF
TRBJ2-1 | NA | TRBV4-1 | TRBD1 | TGCGCCAGCAGCCAGGGACAGAACACTTACAATGAGCAGTTCTTC | CASSQGQNTYNEQFF
TRBJ2-6 | NA | TRBV28 | NA | TGTGCCAGCAGCCAGGGACCCTCCTGGACCTCTGGGGCCAACGTCCTGACTTTC | CASSQGPSWTSGANVLTF
TRBJ2-1 | NA | TRBV27 | NA | TGTGCCAGCATCTCCCGAGTAGGGCAGTTCTTC | CASISRVGQFF
TRBJ2-7 | once | TRBV7-9 | NA | TGTGCCAGCAGCCAATACGGCGCCGAGCAGTACTTC | CASSQYGAEQYF
TRBJ2-2 | NA | TRBV4-1 | TRBD1 | TGCGCCAGCAGCCTCGGGACAGGGGCCACCGGGGAGCTGTTTTTT | CASSLGTGATGELFF
TRBJ2-7 | NA | TRBV11-2 | NA | TGTGCCAGCAGCCCGACCTCCTACGAGCAGTACTTC | CASSPTSYEQYF
TRBJ2-7 | once | TRBV28 | TRBD2 | TGTGCCAGCGGTGCGGCTAGCGGATTATACGAGCAGTACTTC | CASGAASGLYEQYF
TRBJ1-1 | NA | TRBV15 | NA | TGTGCCACCAGCAGAGATGAGGTGGGGACGGCTTTCTTT | CATSRDEVGTAFF
TRBJ2-5 | NA | TRBV7-6 | TRBD2 | TGTGCCAGCAGCTTACCTCCCGGCCTAGCGGAACAAGAGACCCAGTACTTC | CASSLPPGLAEQETQYF
TRBJ2-3 | NA | TRBV5-5 | NA | TGTGCCAGCAGCTTTCAGGTGGGGGGCGGAGGAGATACGCAGTATTTT | CASSFQVGGGGDTQYF
TRBJ2-7 | NA | TRBV28 | NA | TGTGCCAGCAGCCACGACATGCAGGACTACGAGCAGTACTTC | CASSHDMQDYEQYF
TRBJ2-7 | NA | TRBV7-9 | NA | TGTGCCAGCAGCTTAGACAGTCAGTCTAGGGAGCAGTACTTC | CASSLDSQSREQYF
TRBJ2-1 | NA | TRBV7-9 | NA | TGTGCCAGCAGCTCGGGACCCAACAATGAGCAGTTCTTC | CASSSGPNNEQFF
TRBJ2-1 | NA | TRBV9 | NA | TGTGCCAGCAGCCCCTCCCCCAGGGTAGATGAGCAGTTCTTC | CASSPSPRVDEQFF
TRBJ2-3 | NA | TRBV5-1 | TRBD2 | TGCGCCAGCAGCTGGGGACTAGCGGAAGATACGCAGTATTTT | CASSWGLAEDTQYF
TRBJ2-5 | NA | TRBV4-3 | TRBD2 | TGCGCCAGCAGCCAAGATCGGACTAGGGGAGAGACCCAGTACTTC | CASSQDRTRGETQYF
TRBJ2-3 | NA | TRBV4-1 | TRBD2 | TGCGCCAGCAGCCAAGATAAACGGCTAGCGGGACCAGATACGCAGTATTTT | CASSQDKRLAGPDTQYF
TRBJ2-7 | NA | TRBV15 | NA | TGTGCCACCAGCACCCTCGTGGGCCAGGTTGACTACGAGCAGTACTTC | CATSTLVGQVDYEQYF
TRBJ2-7 | NA | TRBV4-2 | NA | TGTGCCAGCAGCCAAGAAGTTGAGCGATTCTACGAGCAGTACTTC | CASSQEVERFYEQYF
TRBJ1-5 | NA | TRBV6-1 | TRBD1 | TGTGCCAGCAGAGGGACAGATAGCAATCAGCCCCAGCATTTT | CASRGTDSNQPQHF
TRBJ2-2 | NA | TRBV6-1 | NA | TGTGCCAGCAGTGATCTAACCGTTAGTTACACCGGGGAGCTGTTTTTT | CASSDLTVSYTGELFF
TRBJ2-7 | NA | TRBV4-1 | NA | TGCGCCAGCAGCCAAGTCCGGGGGGCAGACGAGCAGTACTTC | CASSQVRGADEQYF
TRBJ2-7 | NA | TRBV27 | NA | TGTGCCAGCAGTCGACTTACATCCCACGAGCAGTACTTC | CASSRLTSHEQYF
TRBJ1-1 | NA | TRBV27 | NA | TGTGCCAGCAGTTCCCCCGGCCGGCAGGGGATGAACACTGAAGCTTTCTTT | CASSSPGRQGMNTEAFF
TRBJ2-7 | NA | TRBV18 | NA | TGTGCCAGCTCACCAATGAACCCTTACGAGCAGTACTTC | CASSPMNPYEQYF
TRBJ1-2 | NA | TRBV7-8 | NA | TGTGCCAGCAGCTCCACAGGGTTAGATGGCTACACCTTC | CASSSTGLDGYTF
TRBJ2-7 | NA | TRBV7-9 | NA | TGTGCCAGCAGCCCAGATTGGGGCAGGAGTTTGAAGGACCCCTACGAGCAGTACTTC | CASSPDWGRSLKDPYEQYF
TRBJ1-4 | NA | TRBV27 | TRBD1 | TGTGCCAGCAGCCTACAGGGGTCAGATGAAAAACTGTTTTTT | CASSLQGSDEKLFF